The clone carrying this T cell receptor (beta chain) was picked up a small number of times. A sample-barcoded 5' primer and a J-beta primer mix were used in a second PCR of roughly 6 to 11 cycles. The authors tagged each cDNA molecule using a template-switch adaptor with 12 random nucleotides. TCRdb reanalysed the 5' RACE reads using MiXCR and keeps one entry per CDR3 protein. The sample carries around 500,000 distinct CDR3 sequences, more than 45% recorded once. This sample was included in a study of blood T cells in healthy people across ages. The CDR3 spans 14 residues. V shed 8 bases, J shed 3 bases, and the junction held 4 bases outside the gene matches. Germline V lookup: CDR1 MNHEY, CDR2 SVGEGT.

Sequenced: blood. This chain uses TRBV6-2 or TRBV6-3 with TRBJ2-2; 9 bases are shared with TRBD2. The source of this sequence is an older man in good health. CDR3 sequence (DNA): TGTGCCAGCTCGAGGACTAGCGACACCGGGGAGCTGTTTTTT. Translating gives CASSRTSDTGELFF.